This T cell receptor (beta chain) was recorded in a study of cytomegalovirus exposure and HLA in healthy donors. This CDR3 comprises 18 residues. Germline CDR1 and CDR2: SGHDT and YYEEEE. Trimming took 1 base from V and 7 from J, leaving 27 bases between them. The PCR made use of 60 Vbeta and 13 Jbeta primers. TCRdb's copy holds only in-frame clones and misses some; the assay was immunoSEQ multiplex PCR. The sample yields 190,000 or so clones, about four fifths seen once. The chain combines TRBV5-6 with TRBJ2-7, with D perhaps TRBD1 (5 bases). This receptor was identified in a girl aged 5-17 years in good health and CMV-seropositive. Sequencing input: PBMCs. DNA for the CDR3: TGTGCCAGCAGCTTGCGACGGTCGTCCCCGGGCAGGGTGAAGGAGCAGTACTTC. It yields the protein CASSLRRSSPGRVKEQYF. Together with reference TRBV5-6 and TRBJ2-7, the CDR3 gives the full variable domain: DAGVTQSPTHLIKTRGQQVTLRCSPKSGHDTVSWYQQALGQGPQFIFQYYEEEERQRGNFPDRFSGHQFPNYSSELNVNALLLGDSALYLCASSLRRSSPGRVKEQYFGPGTRLTVT.